Listed here are 10 T cell receptor beta chains from one sample, sequenced in a study of T cells in Graves' hyperthyroidism and ophthalmopathy. Template material for amplifying TCR beta CDR3 regions consisted of RNA transcripts. Primed by the HTBI set, a first-round RT-PCR was run on the TCR CDR3. TCRdb reanalysed the multiplex PCR reads using MiXCR and keeps one entry per CDR3 protein. The sample holds roughly 510,000 distinct CDR3 sequences; 46% are singletons and the top ten take about two fifths. Sequencing was done on a sample of peripheral blood or thyroid tissue (not recorded which). All receptors come from an adult woman with Graves' disease, either hyperthyroidism or ophthalmopathy (not recorded which).

Of note for this clonotype: It may be a read error: a sequence one base away is much more abundant. The J gene is TRBJ2-7, the V gene TRBV9; D is perhaps TRBD2 (6 bases). The germline CDR1 and CDR2 sequences are SGDLS and YYNGEE. Trimming shortened V by 7 bases and J by 3 bases, and 20 bases separated the two germline ends. This CDR3 has 15 residues. DNA for the CDR3: TGTGCCAGCGGCCCCCAAGGTAGCGGCCGCTACGAGCAGTACTTC. It specifies CASGPQGSGRYEQYF.

CDR3 in amino acids: CASSSNDRGTGELFF. Here the CDR3 DNA reads TGTGCCAGCAGCTCCAACGACAGGGGCACCGGGGAGCTGTTTTTT. The chain is built from TRBV7-9 and TRBJ2-2, with 8 positions matching TRBD1. J gave up 4 bases and V 4 bases, and 5 bases lay outside the gene matches. CDR3 size: 15 residues. Germline V gene lookup returns CDR1 SEHNR and CDR2 FQNEAQ (reference sequence).

The genes are TRBV7-2 and TRBJ1-2; D call uncertain. The CDR3 is 12 residues long. CDR1 is SGHTA, CDR2 FQGNSA, per germline. V lost 5 bases, J lost 8 bases, and 12 bases lay in between. CDR3 in amino acids: CASSREREGYTF. The DNA of the CDR3 is TGTGCCAGCAGCCGAGAGCGGGAGGGCTACACCTTC.

The rearrangement joins TRBV10-3 to TRBJ2-5; 7 positions agree with TRBD1. V was pared by 2 bases and J by 9 bases, with 9 bases of the junction left unmatched. The CDR3 has 14 residues. Germline values: CDR1 ENHRY, CDR2 SYGVKD. The CDR3 here is CAISETGADQPQYF. The CDR3 bases are TGTGCCATCAGTGAGACAGGGGCGGATCAGCCCCAGTACTTC.

This clonotype was counted ten times or more. CDR3 coding DNA: TGTGCCACCAGCGTTGGGGAGACCCAGTACTTC. It translates to CATSVGETQYF. The chain joins TRBV15 to TRBJ2-5; D gene uncertain. CDR1 is LNHNV and CDR2 is YYDKDF in the germline V gene (reference sequence). V lost 5 bases and J lost 5, with 6 bases in between. CDR3 size: 11 residues. Using reference TRBV15 and TRBJ2-5 for the parts outside the CDR3, the full variable domain is DAMVIQNPRYQVTQFGKPVTLSCSQTLNHNVMYWYQQKSSQAPKLLFHYYDKDFNNEADTPDNFQSRRPNTSFCFLDIRSPGLGDTAMYLCATSVGETQYFGPGTRLLVL.

This clonotype appeared a few times. The chain combines TRBV29-1 with TRBJ1-2; no clear D. Germline V gene lookup returns CDR1 SQVTM and CDR2 ANQGSEA. V lost 4 bases and J 3 bases, leaving 6 bases between the germline ends. This CDR3 contains 11 residues. CDR3 region: CSVVADYGYTF. CDR3 DNA: TGCAGCGTTGTCGCTGACTATGGCTACACCTTC. The whole variable domain, remainder taken from reference TRBV29-1 and TRBJ1-2, is SAVISQKPSRDICQRGTSLTIQCQVDSQVTMMFWYRQQPGQSLTLIATANQGSEATYESGFVIDKFPISRPNLTFSTLTVSNMSPEDSSIYLCSVVADYGYTFGSGTRLTVV.

The CDR3 loop reads CASEGQGGIATEAFF. The DNA of the CDR3 is TGTGCCAGCGAGGGTCAGGGAGGGATCGCTACTGAAGCTTTCTTT. The genes are TRBV2 and TRBJ1-1, with D possibly TRBD1 on 5 matching bases. CDR1 and CDR2 (germline): SNHLY, FYNNEI. The CDR3 runs to 15 residues. V was pared by 8 bases and J by 5 bases, with 21 bases between. Looking up the rest from reference TRBV2 and TRBJ1-1 gives the full variable domain: EPEVTQTPSHQVTQMGQEVILRCVPISNHLYFYWYRQILGQKVEFLVSFYNNEISEKSEIFDDQFSVERPDGSNFTLKIRSTKLEDSAMYFCASEGQGGIATEAFFGQGTRLTVV.

The chain uses TRBV2 and TRBJ1-1, with D possibly TRBD1 on 6 matching bases. Trimming pared 0 bases from V and 4 bases from J, leaving 12 bases between. Germline V gene lookup returns CDR1 SNHLY and CDR2 FYNNEI. This CDR3 has 15 residues. CDR3 in amino acids: CASSEAAGVGTEAFF. DNA for the CDR3: TGTGCCAGCAGTGAAGCGGCAGGGGTGGGCACTGAAGCTTTCTTT.

The table lists this clonotype with a few counts. At one end, the junction sequence differs from germline, possibly due to a read error. CDR3 sequence: CASSLDSPGTWHF. CDR3 nucleotides: TGCGCCAGCAGCTTGGATAGTCCAGGGACCTGGCACTTC. V gene TRBV5-1 combines with J gene TRBJ1-2; D might be TRBD1 (5 bases). Germline CDR1 SGHRS, CDR2 YFSETQ. The CDR3 has 13 residues.

This clonotype was detected ten times or more. This chain links TRBV6-5 with TRBJ1-3; tentative D call: TRBD1 (6 bases). The V gene's germline CDR1 is MNHEY and CDR2 SVGAGI. The CDR3 covers 15 residues. Trimming took 5 bases from V and 0 from J, leaving 11 bases between them. CDR3 in DNA: TGTGCCAGCAGTCCGGACAGAAACTCTGGAAACACCATATATTTT. Protein product: CASSPDRNSGNTIYF.